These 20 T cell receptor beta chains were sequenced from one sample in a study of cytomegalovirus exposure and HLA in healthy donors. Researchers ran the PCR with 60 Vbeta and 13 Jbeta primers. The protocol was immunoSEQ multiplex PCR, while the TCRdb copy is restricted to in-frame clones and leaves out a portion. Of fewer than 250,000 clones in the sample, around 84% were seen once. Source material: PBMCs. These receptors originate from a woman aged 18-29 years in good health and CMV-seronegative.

CDR3 in DNA: TGCGCCAGCAGCCAAATAGCGGGACTAACCTACGAGCAGTACTTC. This gives the protein CASSQIAGLTYEQYF. V gene TRBV4-1 combines with J gene TRBJ2-7, with 8 positions matching TRBD2. Germline-derived CDR1 and CDR2 are MGHRA and YSYEKL. This CDR3 region has 15 residues. The ends lost 2 bases at V and 2 bases at J; junction bases unmatched: 5.

CDR3 nucleotides: TGTGCCTGGACTGCGGGACTAGCTGTAGAGACCCAGTACTTC. Encoded protein: CAWTAGLAVETQYF. The chain couples TRBV30 to TRBJ2-5; TRBD2 matches at 9 bases. CDR1 and CDR2 from the germline V gene are GTSNPN and SVGIG (reference sequence). The V segment lost 4 bases and the J segment 4 bases; nucleotides outside the gene matches: 7. The CDR3 extends over 14 amino acids.

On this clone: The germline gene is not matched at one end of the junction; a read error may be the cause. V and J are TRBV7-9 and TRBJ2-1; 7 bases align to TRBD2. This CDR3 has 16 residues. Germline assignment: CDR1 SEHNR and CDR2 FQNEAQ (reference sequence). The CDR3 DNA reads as TGTTCCAGCAGCCCCCCGGGGGGTATTTTCTACAATGAGCAGTTCTTC. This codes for CSSSPPGGIFYNEQFF.

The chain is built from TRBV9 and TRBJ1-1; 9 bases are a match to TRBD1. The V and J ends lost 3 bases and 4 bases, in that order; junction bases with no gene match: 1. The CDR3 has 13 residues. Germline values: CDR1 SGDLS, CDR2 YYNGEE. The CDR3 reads CASSATGGTEAFF. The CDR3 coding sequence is TGTGCCAGCAGCGCGACAGGGGGCACTGAAGCTTTCTTT.

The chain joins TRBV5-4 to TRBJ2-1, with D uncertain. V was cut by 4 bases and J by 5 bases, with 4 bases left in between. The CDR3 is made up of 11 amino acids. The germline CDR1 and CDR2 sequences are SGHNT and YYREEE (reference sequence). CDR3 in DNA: TGTGCCAGCAGCCGGGACAATGAGCAGTTCTTC. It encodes CASSRDNEQFF.

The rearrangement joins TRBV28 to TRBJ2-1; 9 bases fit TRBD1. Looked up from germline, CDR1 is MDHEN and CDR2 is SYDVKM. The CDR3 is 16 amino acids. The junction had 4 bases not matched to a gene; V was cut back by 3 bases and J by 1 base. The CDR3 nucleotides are TGTGCCAGCAGTTTTCCTGGACAGGGGTCCTACAATGAGCAGTTCTTC. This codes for CASSFPGQGSYNEQFF.

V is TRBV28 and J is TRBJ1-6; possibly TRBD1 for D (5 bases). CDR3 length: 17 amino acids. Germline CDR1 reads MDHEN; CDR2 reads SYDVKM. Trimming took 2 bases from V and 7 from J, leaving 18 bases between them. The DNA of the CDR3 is TGTGCCAGCAGTTTAGGCAGGGCGGTTCTAGGGAATTCACCCCTCCACTTT. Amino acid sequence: CASSLGRAVLGNSPLHF.

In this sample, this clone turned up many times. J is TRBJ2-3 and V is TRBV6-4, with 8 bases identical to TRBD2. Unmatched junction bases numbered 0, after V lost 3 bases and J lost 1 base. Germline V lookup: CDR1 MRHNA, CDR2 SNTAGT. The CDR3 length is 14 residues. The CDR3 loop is CASSERGGTDTQYF. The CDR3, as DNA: TGTGCCAGCAGTGAGCGGGGGGGCACAGATACGCAGTATTTT.

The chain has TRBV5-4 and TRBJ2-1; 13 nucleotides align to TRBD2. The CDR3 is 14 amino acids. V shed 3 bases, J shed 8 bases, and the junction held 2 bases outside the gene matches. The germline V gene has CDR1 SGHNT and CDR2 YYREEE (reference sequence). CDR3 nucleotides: TGTGCCAGCAGCTCCGGACTAGCGGGGGATGAGCAGTTCTTC. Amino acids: CASSSGLAGDEQFF.

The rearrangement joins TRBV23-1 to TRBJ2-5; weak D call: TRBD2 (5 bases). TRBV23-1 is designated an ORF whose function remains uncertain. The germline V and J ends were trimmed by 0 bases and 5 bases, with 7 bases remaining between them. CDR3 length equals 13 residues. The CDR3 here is CASSQSTGETQYF. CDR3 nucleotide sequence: TGCGCCAGCAGTCAATCAACGGGGGAGACCCAGTACTTC.

As DNA, the CDR3 is TGCAGCGTTGCAAAAACAGGAGAGAATCAGCCCCAGCATTTT. This translates into CSVAKTGENQPQHF. V usage is TRBV29-1 and J usage is TRBJ1-5; D might be TRBD1 (5 bases). The CDR3 has 14 amino acids. V gave up 4 bases and J gave up 4 bases, with 14 bases separating them. Germline assignment: CDR1 SQVTM and CDR2 ANQGSEA.

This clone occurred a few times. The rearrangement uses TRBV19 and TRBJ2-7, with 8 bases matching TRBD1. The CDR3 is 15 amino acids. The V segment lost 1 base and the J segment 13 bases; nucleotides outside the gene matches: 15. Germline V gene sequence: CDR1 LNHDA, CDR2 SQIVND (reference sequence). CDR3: CASSIGPTNRGSYYF. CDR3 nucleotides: TGTGCCAGTAGTATAGGCCCCACAAACAGGGGGTCCTACTACTTC.

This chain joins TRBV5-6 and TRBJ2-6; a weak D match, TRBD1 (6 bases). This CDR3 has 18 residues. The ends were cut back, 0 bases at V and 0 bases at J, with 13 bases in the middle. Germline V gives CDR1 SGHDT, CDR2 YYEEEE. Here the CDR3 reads CASSLGWGPSSGANVLTF. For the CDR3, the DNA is TGTGCCAGCAGCTTGGGGTGGGGGCCGAGCTCTGGGGCCAACGTCCTGACTTTC. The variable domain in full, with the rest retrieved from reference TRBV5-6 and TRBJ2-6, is DAGVTQSPTHLIKTRGQQVTLRCSPKSGHDTVSWYQQALGQGPQFIFQYYEEEERQRGNFPDRFSGHQFPNYSSELNVNALLLGDSALYLCASSLGWGPSSGANVLTFGAGSRLTVL.

CDR3 region: CAWKTGRLFF. CDR3 DNA: TGTGCCTGGAAGACAGGGAGACTGTTTTTT. The rearrangement joins TRBV30 to TRBJ2-2; 7 nucleotides match TRBD1. Looked up from germline, CDR1 is GTSNPN and CDR2 is SVGIG (reference sequence). CDR3 length: 10 amino acids. J gave up 14 bases and V 4 bases, and 4 bases lay outside the gene matches.

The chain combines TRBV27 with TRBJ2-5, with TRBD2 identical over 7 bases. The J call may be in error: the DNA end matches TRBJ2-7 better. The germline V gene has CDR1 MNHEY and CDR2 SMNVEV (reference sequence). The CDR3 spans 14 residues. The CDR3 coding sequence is TGTGCCAGCAGTTTACTGGGGGGGGACTACGAGCAGTACTTC. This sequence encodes CASSLLGGDYEQYF.

The CDR3 nucleotides are TGTGCCAGCAGCTTGGATGGGGGAGGTACCTACGAGCAGTACTTC. It yields the protein CASSLDGGGTYEQYF. V gene TRBV5-5 combines with J gene TRBJ2-7; D possibly corresponds to TRBD2 (6 bases). Germline V gene data show CDR1 as SGHKS and CDR2 as YYEKEE (reference sequence). CDR3 length equals 15 residues. Trimming left V 0 bases short and J 2 bases short, with 12 bases between.

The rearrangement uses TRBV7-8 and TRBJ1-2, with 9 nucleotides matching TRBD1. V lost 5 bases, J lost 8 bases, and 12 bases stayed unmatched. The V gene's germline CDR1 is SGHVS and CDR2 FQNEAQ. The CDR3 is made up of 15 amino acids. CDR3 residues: CASSLSDRGGYGYTF. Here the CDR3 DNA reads TGTGCCAGCAGCCTATCGGACAGGGGAGGATACGGCTACACCTTC.

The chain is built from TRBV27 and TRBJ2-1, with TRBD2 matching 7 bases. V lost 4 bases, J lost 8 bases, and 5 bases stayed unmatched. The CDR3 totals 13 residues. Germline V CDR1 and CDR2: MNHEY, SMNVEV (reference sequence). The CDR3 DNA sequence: TGTGCCAGCAGTTCCTGGGGGGGGGATGAGCAGTTCTTC. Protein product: CASSSWGGDEQFF.

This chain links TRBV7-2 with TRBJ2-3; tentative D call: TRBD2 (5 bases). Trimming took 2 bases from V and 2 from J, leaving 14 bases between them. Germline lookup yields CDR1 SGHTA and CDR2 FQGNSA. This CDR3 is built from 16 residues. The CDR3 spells CASSLRLAHNTDTQYF. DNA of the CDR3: TGTGCCAGCAGCTTAAGGCTAGCCCATAACACAGATACGCAGTATTTT.

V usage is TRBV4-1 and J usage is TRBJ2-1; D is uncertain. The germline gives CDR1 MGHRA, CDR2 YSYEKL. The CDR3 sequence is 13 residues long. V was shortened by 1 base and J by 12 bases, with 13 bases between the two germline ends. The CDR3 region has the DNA TGCGCCAGCAGCCAAGTTTTTCCCGGTGGGCAGTTCTTC. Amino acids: CASSQVFPGGQFF.